A few counts support the clone carrying this TCR beta chain. Its antigen is still unknown. Germline CDR1 SEHNR, CDR2 FQNEAQ (reference sequence). Trimming took off 5 bases at V and 5 bases at J, with 16 bases between the two ends. CDR3 length equals 15 residues. These data originate in a study of blood T cells in healthy people across ages. Study-wide results and caveats: Versus aged donors, long-lived donors had higher diversity and more naive CD4+ cells.

It was with a sample-barcoded 5' primer and a J-beta primer mix that a second PCR of roughly 7 to 12 cycles was run. Via MiXCR, TCRdb re-called the 5' RACE reads, giving one row per CDR3 protein. The sample gives about 1.1 million distinct CDR3 sequences, more than 30% of which show up once; around 12% is in the top ten. The chain links TRBV7-9 to TRBJ2-1; the D gene is possibly TRBD2 (6 bases). What was sequenced was blood. The sequence came from a man younger than 35 in good health. DNA for the CDR3: TGTGCCAGCAGCCGAGGGACTGGGTCGGACAATGAGCAGTTCTTC. Translation gives CASSRGTGSDNEQFF. Full variable domain (rest looked up from reference TRBV7-9 and TRBJ2-1): DTGVSQNPRHKITKRGQNVTFRCDPISEHNRLYWYRQTLGQGPEFLTYFQNEAQLEKSRLLSDRFSAERPKGSFSTLEIQRTEQGDSAMYLCASSRGTGSDNEQFFGPGTRLTVL.